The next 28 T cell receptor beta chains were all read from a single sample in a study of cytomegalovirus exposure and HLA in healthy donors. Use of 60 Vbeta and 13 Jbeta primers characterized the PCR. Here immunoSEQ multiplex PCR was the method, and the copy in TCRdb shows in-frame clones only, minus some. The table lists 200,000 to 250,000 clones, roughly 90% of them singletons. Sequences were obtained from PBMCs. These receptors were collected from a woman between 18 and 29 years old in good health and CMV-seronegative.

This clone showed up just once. CDR3 sequence reads: CASSQEGANNSPLHF. As DNA, the CDR3 is TGTGCCAGCAGCCAAGAAGGGGCAAATAATTCACCCCTCCACTTT. J is TRBJ1-6 and V is TRBV4-2, with D perhaps TRBD1 (5 bases). Germline V gene sequence: CDR1 LGHNA, CDR2 YNFKEQ. The CDR3 extends over 15 amino acids. Trimming removed 0 bases at V and 5 bases at J, with 8 bases between.

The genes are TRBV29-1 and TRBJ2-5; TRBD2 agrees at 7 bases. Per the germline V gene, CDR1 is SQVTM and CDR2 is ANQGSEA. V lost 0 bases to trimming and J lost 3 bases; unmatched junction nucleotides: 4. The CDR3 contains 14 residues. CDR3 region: CSVEDRGGKETQYF. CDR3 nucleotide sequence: TGCAGCGTTGAAGATCGGGGAGGGAAAGAGACCCAGTACTTC.

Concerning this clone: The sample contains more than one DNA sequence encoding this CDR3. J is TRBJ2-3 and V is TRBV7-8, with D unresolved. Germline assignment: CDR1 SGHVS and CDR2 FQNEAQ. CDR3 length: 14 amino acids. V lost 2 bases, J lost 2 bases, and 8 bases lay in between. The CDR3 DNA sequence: TGTGCCAGCAGCTTAATGGCTTTCACAGATACGCAGTATTTT. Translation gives CASSLMAFTDTQYF.

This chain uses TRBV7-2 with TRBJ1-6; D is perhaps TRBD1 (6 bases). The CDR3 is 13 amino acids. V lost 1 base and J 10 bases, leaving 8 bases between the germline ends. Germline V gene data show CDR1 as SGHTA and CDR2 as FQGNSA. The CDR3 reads CASSLGGGSPLHF. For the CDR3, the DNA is TGTGCCAGCAGCTTAGGGGGGGGCTCACCCCTCCACTTT.

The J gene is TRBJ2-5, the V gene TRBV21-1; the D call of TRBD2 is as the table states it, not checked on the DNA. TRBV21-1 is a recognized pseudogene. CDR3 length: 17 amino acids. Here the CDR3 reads CASSKAGFAGAGETQYF. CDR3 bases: TGTGCCAGCAGCAAAGCGGGGTTCGCGGGAGCAGGAGAGACCCAGTACTTC.

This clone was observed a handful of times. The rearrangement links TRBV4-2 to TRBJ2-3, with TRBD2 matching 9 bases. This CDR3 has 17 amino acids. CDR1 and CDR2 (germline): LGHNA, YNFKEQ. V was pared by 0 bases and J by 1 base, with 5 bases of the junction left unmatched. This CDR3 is CASSQDPGGGGTDTQYF. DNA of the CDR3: TGTGCCAGCAGCCAAGATCCTGGCGGGGGGGGCACAGATACGCAGTATTTT.

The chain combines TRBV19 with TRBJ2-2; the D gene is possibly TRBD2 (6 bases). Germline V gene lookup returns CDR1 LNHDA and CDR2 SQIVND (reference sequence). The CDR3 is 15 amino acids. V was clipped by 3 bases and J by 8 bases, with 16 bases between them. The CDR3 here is CASSMEGTNWGELFF. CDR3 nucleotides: TGTGCCAGTAGTATGGAGGGCACCAACTGGGGGGAGCTGTTTTTT. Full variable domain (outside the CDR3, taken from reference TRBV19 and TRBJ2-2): DGGITQSPKYLFRKEGQNVTLSCEQNLNHDAMYWYRQDPGQGLRLIYYSQIVNDFQKGDIAEGYSVSREKKESFPLTVTSAQKNPTAFYLCASSMEGTNWGELFFGEGSRLTVL.

This chain's CDR3 is CASSQGLGTDTQYF. The CDR3 bases are TGTGCCAGCAGCCAGGGTCTAGGCACAGATACGCAGTATTTT. V is TRBV7-9 and J is TRBJ2-3; TRBD1 is a possible D gene (5 bases). CDR1 is SEHNR, CDR2 FQNEAQ, per germline (reference sequence). The CDR3 has 14 amino acids. The V gene lost 5 bases and the J gene lost 1 base, with 10 bases spanning the gap.

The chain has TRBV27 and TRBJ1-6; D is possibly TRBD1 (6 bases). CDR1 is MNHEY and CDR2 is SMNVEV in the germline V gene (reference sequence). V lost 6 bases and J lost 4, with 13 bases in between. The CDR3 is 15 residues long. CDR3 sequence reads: CASRPQQGYNSPLHF. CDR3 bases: TGTGCCAGCAGACCTCAACAGGGATATAATTCACCCCTCCACTTT.

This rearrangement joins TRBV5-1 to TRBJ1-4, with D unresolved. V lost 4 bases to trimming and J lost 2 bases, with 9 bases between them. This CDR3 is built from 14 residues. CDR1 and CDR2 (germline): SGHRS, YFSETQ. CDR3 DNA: TGCGCCAGCAGCACTGGAGGGACTAATGAAAAACTGTTTTTT. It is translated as CASSTGGTNEKLFF. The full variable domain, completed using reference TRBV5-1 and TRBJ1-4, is KAGVTQTPRYLIKTRGQQVTLSCSPISGHRSVSWYQQTPGQGLQFLFEYFSETQRNKGNFPGRFSGRQFSNSRSEMNVSTLELGDSALYLCASSTGGTNEKLFFGSGTQLSVL.

CDR3 DNA: TGTGCCAGCAGCTGGACAGGGGTGGGAAACACCATATATTTT. It is translated as CASSWTGVGNTIYF. This chain uses TRBV7-9 with TRBJ1-3; 9 positions match TRBD1. This CDR3 is built from 14 residues. Germline V CDR1 and CDR2: SEHNR, FQNEAQ (reference sequence). The V and J ends lost 4 bases and 4 bases, in that order; junction bases with no gene match: 2.

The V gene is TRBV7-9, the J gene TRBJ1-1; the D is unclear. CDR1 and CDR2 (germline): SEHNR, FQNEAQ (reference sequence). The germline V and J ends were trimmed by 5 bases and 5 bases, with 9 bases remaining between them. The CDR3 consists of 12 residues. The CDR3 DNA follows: TGTGCCAGCAGCCTTAGCGAAACTGAAGCTTTCTTT. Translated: CASSLSETEAFF.

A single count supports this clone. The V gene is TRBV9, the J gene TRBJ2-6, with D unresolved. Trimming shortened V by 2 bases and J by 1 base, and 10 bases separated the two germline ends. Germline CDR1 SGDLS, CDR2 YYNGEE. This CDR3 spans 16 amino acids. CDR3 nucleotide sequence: TGTGCCAGCAGCGTTACGGTTAAGTCTGGGGCCAACGTCCTGACTTTC. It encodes CASSVTVKSGANVLTF.

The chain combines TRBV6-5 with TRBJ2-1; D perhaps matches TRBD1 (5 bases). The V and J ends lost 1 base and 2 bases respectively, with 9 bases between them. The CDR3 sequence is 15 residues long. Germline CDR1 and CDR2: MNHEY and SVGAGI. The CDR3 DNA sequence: TGTGCCAGCAGTTACTGGTCAGGGCCCTACAATGAGCAGTTCTTC. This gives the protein CASSYWSGPYNEQFF.

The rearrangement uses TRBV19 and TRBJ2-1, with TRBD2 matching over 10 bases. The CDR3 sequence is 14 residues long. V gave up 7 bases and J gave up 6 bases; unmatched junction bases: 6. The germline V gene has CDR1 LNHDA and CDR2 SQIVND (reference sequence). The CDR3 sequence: CASMESGGANEQFF. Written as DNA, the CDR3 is TGTGCCAGTATGGAAAGCGGGGGGGCCAATGAGCAGTTCTTC.

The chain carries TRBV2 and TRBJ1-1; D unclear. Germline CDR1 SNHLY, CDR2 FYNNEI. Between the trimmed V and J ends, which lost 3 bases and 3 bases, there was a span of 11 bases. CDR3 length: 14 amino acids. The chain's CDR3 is CASSDLGSYTEAFF. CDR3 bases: TGTGCCAGCAGTGATCTGGGTAGCTACACTGAAGCTTTCTTT.

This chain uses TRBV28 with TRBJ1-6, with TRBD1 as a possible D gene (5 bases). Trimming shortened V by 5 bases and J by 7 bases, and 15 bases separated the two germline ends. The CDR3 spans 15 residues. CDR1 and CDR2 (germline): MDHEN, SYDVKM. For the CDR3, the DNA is TGTGCCAGCAGTCTAGGAGGGACGGGAAATTCACCCCTCCACTTT. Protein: CASSLGGTGNSPLHF. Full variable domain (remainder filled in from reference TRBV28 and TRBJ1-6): DVKVTQSSRYLVKRTGEKVFLECVQDMDHENMFWYRQDPGLGLRLIYFSYDVKMKEKGDIPEGYSVSREKKERFSLILESASTNQTSMYLCASSLGGTGNSPLHFGNGTRLTVT.

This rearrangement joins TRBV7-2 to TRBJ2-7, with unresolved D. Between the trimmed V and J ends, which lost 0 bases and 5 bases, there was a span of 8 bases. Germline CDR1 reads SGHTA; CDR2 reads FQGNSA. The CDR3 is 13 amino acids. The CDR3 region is CASSLALVNEQYF. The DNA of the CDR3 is TGTGCCAGCAGCTTAGCCCTCGTAAACGAGCAGTACTTC.

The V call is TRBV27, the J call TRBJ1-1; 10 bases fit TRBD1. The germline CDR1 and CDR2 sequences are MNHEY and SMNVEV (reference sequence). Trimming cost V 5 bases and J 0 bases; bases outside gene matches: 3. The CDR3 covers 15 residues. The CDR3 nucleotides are TGTGCCAGCAGTCTGGGACAGGGGTTGAACACTGAAGCTTTCTTT. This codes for CASSLGQGLNTEAFF.

CDR3 protein: CASSYLETDTQYF. CDR3 bases: TGTGCCAGCAGCTACTTAGAGACAGATACGCAGTATTTT. This chain joins TRBV5-4 and TRBJ2-3; D ambiguous. Germline V gives CDR1 SGHNT, CDR2 YYREEE (reference sequence). The CDR3 runs 13 residues. Trimming pared 3 bases from V and 3 bases from J, leaving 8 bases between.

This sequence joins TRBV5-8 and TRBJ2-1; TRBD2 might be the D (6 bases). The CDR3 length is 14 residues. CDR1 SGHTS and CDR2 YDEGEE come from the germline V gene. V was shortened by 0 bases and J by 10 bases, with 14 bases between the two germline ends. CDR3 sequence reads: CASSLEFSGDEQFF. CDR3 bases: TGTGCCAGCAGCTTGGAATTTTCGGGGGACGAGCAGTTCTTC. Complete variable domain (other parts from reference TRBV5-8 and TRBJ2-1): EAGVTQSPTHLIKTRGQQATLRCSPISGHTSVYWYQQALGLGLQFLLWYDEGEERNRGNFPPRFSGRQFPNYSSELNVNALELEDSALYLCASSLEFSGDEQFFGPGTRLTVL.

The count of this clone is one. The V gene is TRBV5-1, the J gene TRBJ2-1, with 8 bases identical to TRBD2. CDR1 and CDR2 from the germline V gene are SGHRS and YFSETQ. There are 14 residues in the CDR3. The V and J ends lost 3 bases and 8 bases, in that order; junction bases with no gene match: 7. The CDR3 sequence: CASSSLAGIDEQFF. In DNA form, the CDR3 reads TGCGCCAGCAGCTCCTTAGCGGGAATCGATGAGCAGTTCTTC.

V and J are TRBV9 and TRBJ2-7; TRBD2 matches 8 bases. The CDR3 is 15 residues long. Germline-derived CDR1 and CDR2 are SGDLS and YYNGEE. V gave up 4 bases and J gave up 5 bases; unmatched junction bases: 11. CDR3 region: CASSTRTSPPDEQYF. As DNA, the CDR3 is TGTGCCAGCAGCACGCGGACTAGCCCCCCTGACGAGCAGTACTTC. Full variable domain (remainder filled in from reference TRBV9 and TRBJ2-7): DSGVTQTPKHLITATGQRVTLRCSPRSGDLSVYWYQQSLDQGLQFLIQYYNGEERAKGNILERFSAQQFPDLHSELNLSSLELGDSALYFCASSTRTSPPDEQYFGPGTRLTVT.

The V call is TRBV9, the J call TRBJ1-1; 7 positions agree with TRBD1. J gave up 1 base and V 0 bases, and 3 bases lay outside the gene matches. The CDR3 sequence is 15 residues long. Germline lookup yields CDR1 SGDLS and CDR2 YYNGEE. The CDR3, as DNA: TGTGCCAGCAGCGTAGCGACAGGGCCGAACACTGAAGCTTTCTTT. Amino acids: CASSVATGPNTEAFF.

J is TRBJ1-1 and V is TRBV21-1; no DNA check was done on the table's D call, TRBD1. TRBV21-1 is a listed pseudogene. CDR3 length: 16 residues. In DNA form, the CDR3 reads TGTGCCAGCAGCATAAGTAAGGGGCCAATGAACACTGAAGCTTTCTTT. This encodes CASSISKGPMNTEAFF.

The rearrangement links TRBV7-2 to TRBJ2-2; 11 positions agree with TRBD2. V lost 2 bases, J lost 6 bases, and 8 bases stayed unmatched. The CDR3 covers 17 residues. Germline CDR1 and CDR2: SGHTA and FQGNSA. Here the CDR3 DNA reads TGTGCCAGCAGCTTATTAGCGGGGGGGGGATGGGCCGGGGAGCTGTTTTTT. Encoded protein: CASSLLAGGGWAGELFF.

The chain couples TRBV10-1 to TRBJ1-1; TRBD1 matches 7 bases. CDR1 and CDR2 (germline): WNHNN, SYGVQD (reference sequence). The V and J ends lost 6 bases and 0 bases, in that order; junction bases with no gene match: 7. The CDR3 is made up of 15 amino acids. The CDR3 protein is CASSRDRAMNTEAFF. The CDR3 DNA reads TGCGCCAGCAGCCGAGACAGGGCCATGAACACTGAAGCTTTCTTT.

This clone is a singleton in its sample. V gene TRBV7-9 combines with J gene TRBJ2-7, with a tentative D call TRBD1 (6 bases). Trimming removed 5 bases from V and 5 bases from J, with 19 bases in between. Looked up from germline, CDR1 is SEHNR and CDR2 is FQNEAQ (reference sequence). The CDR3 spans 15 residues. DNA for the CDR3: TGTGCCAGCAGCCCAGGGGCCAGGCCCGTCCACGAGCAGTACTTC. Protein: CASSPGARPVHEQYF.